The 9 T cell receptor beta chains in this list originate from one sample, sequenced in a study of graft-versus-host responses after intestinal transplantation. Lymphocytes from graft epithelium and lamina propria were isolated. Using immunoSEQ multiplex PCR, the repertoire was profiled, and TCRdb retains in-frame clones only, with some absent. Of approximately 7,000 clones listed, almost 70% are singletons. The sequenced sample was ileum tissue, obtained around 34 weeks after intestinal transplantation. These receptors were obtained from a human patient who received an intestinal transplant, so some T cells may come from the graft donor.

This chain connects TRBV19 to TRBJ2-7; a possible D gene is TRBD1 (6 bases). V was trimmed by 8 bases and J by 4 bases, leaving 18 bases between them. This CDR3 is 14 amino acids long. Germline-derived CDR1 and CDR2 are LNHDA and SQIVND (reference sequence). The CDR3: CASSEQNRAYEQYF. The CDR3 nucleotides read TGTGCCAGTTCGGAACAGAACAGGGCGTACGAGCAGTACTTC.

V is TRBV9 and J is TRBJ1-3; no definite D call. V was cut by 4 bases and J by 0 bases, with 17 bases left in between. This CDR3 region has 17 residues. From germline, CDR1 is SGDLS and CDR2 YYNGEE. The CDR3 region has the DNA TGTGCCAGCAGCCAGGCCCCCGTCCGGACCTCTGGAAACACCATATATTTT. It encodes CASSQAPVRTSGNTIYF.

The CDR3 loop reads CASSQELAGDNEQFF. The CDR3 DNA is TGCGCCAGCAGCCAAGAGTTGGCGGGAGACAATGAGCAGTTCTTC. V gene TRBV4-1 combines with J gene TRBJ2-1; TRBD2 agrees at 7 bases. This CDR3 has 15 amino acids. V trimming: 0 bases; J trimming: 5 bases; junction bases outside the gene matches: 4. CDR1 and CDR2 from the germline V gene are MGHRA and YSYEKL.

This chain links TRBV7-2 with TRBJ1-5, with D possibly TRBD1 on 6 matching bases. This CDR3 has 13 residues. V lost 5 bases and J lost 5, with 10 bases in between. In germline, CDR1 is SGHTA, CDR2 FQGNSA. The DNA of the CDR3 is TGTGCCAGCAGCCCCAGGGGAGATCAGCCCCAGCATTTT. Amino acid sequence: CASSPRGDQPQHF.

The chain combines TRBV28 with TRBJ1-6, with D perhaps matching TRBD1 (6 bases). Germline V CDR1 and CDR2: MDHEN, SYDVKM. Trimming left V 2 bases short and J 15 bases short, with 11 bases between. The CDR3 is 12 amino acids. CDR3: CASSLGGRILHF. The CDR3 coding sequence is TGTGCCAGCAGTTTAGGGGGGCGAATCCTCCACTTT.

The J gene is TRBJ2-3, the V gene TRBV7-6; 9 bases are shared with TRBD2. V was clipped by 5 bases and J by 0 bases; unmatched bases: 6. Germline V lookup: CDR1 SGHVS, CDR2 FNYEAQ. CDR3 length equals 16 residues. CDR3 amino acids: CASSPAGGPSTDTQYF. In DNA form, the CDR3 reads TGTGCCAGCAGCCCAGCGGGGGGACCTAGCACAGATACGCAGTATTTT.

The chain uses TRBV6-1 and TRBJ2-5, with 12 bases identical to TRBD2. CDR1 is MNHNS and CDR2 is SASEGT in the germline V gene. The CDR3 length is 15 residues. The ends lost 2 bases at V and 2 bases at J; junction bases unmatched: 0. Here the CDR3 reads CASSELAGGQETQYF. The CDR3 DNA reads TGTGCCAGCAGTGAACTAGCGGGAGGGCAAGAGACCCAGTACTTC.

This clone showed up just a few times. The chain has TRBV6-5 and TRBJ1-5, with D perhaps matching TRBD1 (6 bases). V lost 6 bases and J lost 3, with 9 bases in between. The length of the CDR3 is 13 residues. The germline CDR1 and CDR2 sequences are MNHEY and SVGAGI. CDR3 nucleotide sequence: TGTGCCAGCAGGGACAGCAACAATCAGCCCCAGCATTTT. This codes for CASRDSNNQPQHF.

The chain links TRBV29-1 to TRBJ2-1, with 7 nucleotides matching TRBD2. The CDR3 contains 17 residues. V was clipped by 0 bases and J by 8 bases; unmatched bases: 16. Germline V gene data show CDR1 as SQVTM and CDR2 as ANQGSEA. The CDR3 reads CSVEDGGGGGGSDEQFF. The CDR3 nucleotides are TGCAGCGTTGAAGATGGTGGAGGCGGGGGAGGCTCGGATGAGCAGTTCTTC.